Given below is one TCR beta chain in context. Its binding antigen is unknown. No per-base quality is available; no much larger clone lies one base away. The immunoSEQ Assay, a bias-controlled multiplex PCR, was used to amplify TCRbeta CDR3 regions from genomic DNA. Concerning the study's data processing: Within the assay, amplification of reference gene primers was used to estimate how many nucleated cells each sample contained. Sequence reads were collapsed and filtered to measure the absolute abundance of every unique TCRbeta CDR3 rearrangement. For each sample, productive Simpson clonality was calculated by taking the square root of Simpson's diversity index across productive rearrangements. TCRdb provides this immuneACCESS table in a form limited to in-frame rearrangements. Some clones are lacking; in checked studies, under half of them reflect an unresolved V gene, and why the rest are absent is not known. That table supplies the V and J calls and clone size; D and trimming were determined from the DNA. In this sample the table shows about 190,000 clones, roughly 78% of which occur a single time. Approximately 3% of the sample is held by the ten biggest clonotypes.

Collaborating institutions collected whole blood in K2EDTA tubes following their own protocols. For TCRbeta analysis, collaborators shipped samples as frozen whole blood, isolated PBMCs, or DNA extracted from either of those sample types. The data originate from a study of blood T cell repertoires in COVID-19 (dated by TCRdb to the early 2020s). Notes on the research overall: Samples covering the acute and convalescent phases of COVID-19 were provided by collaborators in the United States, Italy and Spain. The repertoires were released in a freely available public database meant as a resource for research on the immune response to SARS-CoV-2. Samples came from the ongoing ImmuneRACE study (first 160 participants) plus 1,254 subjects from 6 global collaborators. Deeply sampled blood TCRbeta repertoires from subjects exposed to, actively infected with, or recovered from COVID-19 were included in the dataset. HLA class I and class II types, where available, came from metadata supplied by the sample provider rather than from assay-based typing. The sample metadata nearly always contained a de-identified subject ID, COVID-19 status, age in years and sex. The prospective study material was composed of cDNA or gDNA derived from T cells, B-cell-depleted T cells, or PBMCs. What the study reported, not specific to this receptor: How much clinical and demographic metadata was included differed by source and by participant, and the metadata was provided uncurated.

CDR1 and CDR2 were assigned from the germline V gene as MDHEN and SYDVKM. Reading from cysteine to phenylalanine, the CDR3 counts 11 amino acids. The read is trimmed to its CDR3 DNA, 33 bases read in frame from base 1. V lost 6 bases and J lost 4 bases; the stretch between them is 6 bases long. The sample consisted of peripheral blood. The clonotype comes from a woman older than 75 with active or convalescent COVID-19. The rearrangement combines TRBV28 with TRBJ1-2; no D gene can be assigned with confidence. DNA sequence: TGTGCCAGCAGGGTACTCTATGGCTACACCTTC. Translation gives CASRVLYGYTF.